These 8 T cell receptor beta chains share one sample of origin, sequenced in a study of cytomegalovirus exposure and HLA in healthy donors. Researchers ran the PCR with 60 Vbeta and 13 Jbeta primers. Clones were sequenced by immunoSEQ multiplex PCR, and TCRdb holds only the in-frame ones, with some missing. The data contain roughly 100,000 clones, around 70% of them singletons. Sequencing used PBMCs. All receptors derive from a man in his forties in good health and CMV-seronegative.

V usage is TRBV6-5 and J usage is TRBJ1-2, with 7 bases matching TRBD1. The CDR3 totals 13 residues. With V trimmed by 6 bases and J by 2 bases, 3 bases remained unmatched. Germline V gives CDR1 MNHEY, CDR2 SVGAGI. The CDR3 loop is CASRGGQNYGYTF. The CDR3 region has the DNA TGTGCCAGCAGGGGGGGACAGAACTATGGCTACACCTTC.

The chain is built from TRBV5-1 and TRBJ1-1; possible D gene TRBD1, 6 bases. Germline V lookup: CDR1 SGHRS, CDR2 YFSETQ. The CDR3 consists of 14 residues. Between the trimmed V and J ends, which lost 6 bases and 4 bases, there was a span of 16 bases. CDR3 DNA: TGCGCCAGCACAGGGGAGGGTTGGTCCACTGAAGCTTTCTTT. As protein: CASTGEGWSTEAFF.

J is TRBJ2-7 and V is TRBV13; 9 bases match TRBD1. Losses at the gene ends were 5 bases for V and 2 bases for J; bases not matched to a gene: 7. The CDR3 contains 15 residues. In germline, CDR1 is PRHDT, CDR2 FYEKMQ (reference sequence). The CDR3 DNA follows: TGTGCCAGCAGCCGCCACGGGACAGGGCCCTACGAGCAGTACTTC. The encoded protein is CASSRHGTGPYEQYF.

This clone was picked up one time. This chain links TRBV18 with TRBJ1-6; 9 bases are shared with TRBD1. Germline CDR1 reads KGHSH; CDR2 reads LQKENI. This CDR3 has 15 residues. J lost 8 bases, V lost 5 bases, and 7 bases had no gene match. The CDR3 region is CASSYLDRGDSPLHF. The DNA for the CDR3 is TGTGCCAGCTCATACCTGGACAGGGGTGATTCACCCCTCCACTTT.

This chain uses TRBV29-1 with TRBJ2-1, with D unresolved. Germline V CDR1 and CDR2: SQVTM, ANQGSEA. The V gene lost 3 bases and the J gene lost 4 bases, with 4 bases spanning the gap. This CDR3 is built from 11 residues. The CDR3 sequence is CSVDFYNEQFF. The DNA of the CDR3 is TGCAGCGTTGACTTTTACAATGAGCAGTTCTTC.

The chain recombines TRBV4-3 with TRBJ2-1, with TRBD2 as a possible D gene (7 bases). The CDR3 runs 16 residues. CDR1 is LGHNA and CDR2 is YSLEER in the germline V gene. V dropped 0 bases and J dropped 8 bases, with 17 bases sitting between them. CDR3 bases: TGCGCCAGCAGCCAAGATATCGGGGGGCTCCGAGATGAGCAGTTCTTC. This translates into CASSQDIGGLRDEQFF.

V and J are TRBV7-2 and TRBJ2-7; D is perhaps TRBD1 (6 bases). Deletions cut 5 bases from V and 4 bases from J, with 12 bases between. Germline values: CDR1 SGHTA, CDR2 FQGNSA. This CDR3 contains 13 residues. CDR3 amino acids: CASSHRDGYEQYF. In DNA, the CDR3 is TGTGCCAGCAGCCACAGGGACGGGTACGAGCAGTACTTC. Based on the CDR3 plus reference TRBV7-2 and TRBJ2-7, the full variable domain is GAGVSQSPSNKVTEKGKDVELRCDPISGHTALYWYRQSLGQGLEFLIYFQGNSAPDKSGLPSDRFSAERTGGSVSTLTIQRTQQEDSAVYLCASSHRDGYEQYFGPGTRLTVT.

This clone appeared a few times. The rearrangement uses TRBV7-9 and TRBJ1-2; weak D call: TRBD1 (6 bases). Per germline, CDR1 SEHNR and CDR2 FQNEAQ (reference sequence). Trimming took 4 bases from V and 6 from J, leaving 27 bases between them. The CDR3 consists of 18 residues. The CDR3 DNA follows: TGTGCCAGCAGCTCAGCCTATGGGGGCCCAGCCCCGTATGATGGCTACACCTTC. Protein product: CASSSAYGGPAPYDGYTF.